These T cell receptor beta chains were read from a single sample in a study of blood T cell repertoires in COVID-19. Clones were read by immunoSEQ multiplex PCR, and TCRdb kept only the in-frame ones, dropping some. This table holds around 270,000 clones, roughly 84% found once. The sample consisted of peripheral blood. All receptors come from a woman in her thirties or forties who had recovered from COVID-19. The CDR3 runs from the conserved cysteine through the conserved F or W. A D gene is named only where the DNA matches it firmly. The size field is filled for only some rows; it gives once, few, many or a size class.

v_gene,d_gene,j_gene,abundance,CDR3aa,CDR3nt
TRBV20-1,TRBD2,TRBJ2-1,.,CSASFSGGAFEQFF,TGCAGTGCTAGTTTTAGCGGGGGGGCGTTTGAGCAGTTCTTC
TRBV4-1,TRBD2,TRBJ2-3,.,CASSREVRTSRPDTQYF,TGCGCCAGCAGCCGGGAAGTTAGGACTAGCCGGCCAGATACGCAGTATTTT
TRBV29-1,TRBD1,TRBJ2-1,.,CSVPGTALAYNEQFF,TGCAGCGTCCCTGGGACAGCCCTCGCCTACAATGAGCAGTTCTTC
TRBV14,TRBD1,TRBJ2-2,.,CASSPRDSPFTGELFF,TGTGCCAGCAGCCCCCGGGACAGTCCCTTCACCGGGGAGCTGTTTTTT
TRBV5-4,TRBD2,TRBJ2-5,.,CASSWGTSGQETQYF,TGTGCCAGCAGCTGGGGGACTAGCGGACAAGAGACCCAGTACTTC
TRBV2,.,TRBJ1-2,.,CASSEVGANNGYTF,TGTGCCAGCAGTGAAGTAGGGGCTAACAATGGCTACACCTTC
TRBV5-1,.,TRBJ2-2,once,CASSTHVRQNTGELFF,TGCGCCAGCAGCACCCATGTGCGGCAGAACACCGGGGAGCTGTTTTTT
TRBV5-1,.,TRBJ1-2,.,CASSFVTEYGYTF,TGCGCCAGCAGCTTTGTGACGGAGTATGGCTACACCTTC
TRBV5-6,TRBD1,TRBJ1-5,.,CASSLQTGGGQPQHF,TGTGCCAGCAGCTTGCAAACAGGGGGGGGGCAGCCCCAGCATTTT
TRBV7-8,TRBD1,TRBJ1-3,.,CASSGQALNGNTIYF,TGTGCCAGCAGCGGACAGGCCTTGAATGGAAACACCATATATTTT
TRBV15,.,TRBJ2-1,.,CATSRAPGLLYNEQFF,TGTGCCACCAGCAGAGCGCCGGGACTCCTATACAATGAGCAGTTCTTC
TRBV7-9,TRBD1,TRBJ2-3,.,CASSLTGMGQVRDTQYF,TGTGCCAGCAGCTTAACAGGAATGGGACAGGTGCGAGATACGCAGTATTTT
TRBV18,.,TRBJ2-5,.,CASSPGQKRETQYF,TGTGCCAGCTCACCGGGACAAAAACGAGAGACCCAGTACTTC
TRBV5-4,TRBD1,TRBJ1-1,.,CASTDRGNTEAFF,TGTGCCAGCACAGACAGGGGGAACACTGAAGCTTTCTTT
TRBV15,.,TRBJ1-5,.,CATSRDLGGGRNQPQHF,TGTGCCACCAGCAGAGATCTCGGGGGGGGTAGGAATCAGCCCCAGCATTTT
TRBV28,TRBD2,TRBJ2-7,.,CASKERGPTYEQYF,TGTGCCAGCAAGGAGCGGGGCCCTACCTACGAGCAGTACTTC
TRBV10-3,.,TRBJ1-2,.,CAISAGQNYGYTF,TGTGCCATCAGCGCTGGACAAAACTATGGCTACACCTTC
TRBV2,.,TRBJ2-7,.,CASSDMEGLSYEQYF,TGTGCCAGCAGTGATATGGAGGGGCTATCCTACGAGCAGTACTTC
TRBV2,.,TRBJ1-6,many,CASRNSGNSPLHF,TGTGCCAGCAGAAACAGCGGCAATTCACCCCTCCACTTT
TRBV4-2,TRBD1,TRBJ2-6,.,CASSQRTGGGGANVLTF,TGTGCCAGCAGCCAAAGGACAGGGGGCGGTGGGGCCAACGTCCTGACTTTC
TRBV5-1,TRBD1,TRBJ2-4,.,CASSRDRAQVGNIQYF,TGCGCCAGCAGCCGGGACAGGGCCCAAGTAGGAAACATTCAGTACTTC
TRBV27,.,TRBJ1-1,.,CASSHNGENTEAFF,TGTGCCAGCAGCCACAACGGAGAGAACACTGAAGCTTTCTTT
TRBV5-1,TRBD2,TRBJ2-5,.,CASSLQRGGLETQYF,TGCGCCAGCAGCTTACAGCGGGGGGGTTTAGAGACCCAGTACTTC
TRBV5-1,.,TRBJ1-1,once,CASSLDSVNTEAFF,TGCGCCAGCAGCTTGGATTCGGTGAACACTGAAGCTTTCTTT
TRBV24-1,.,TRBJ1-2,.,CATSDLTGTHGYTF,TGTGCCACCAGTGATTTGACAGGGACACATGGCTACACCTTC
TRBV5-1,TRBD1,TRBJ2-7,once,CASSLGQGAISYEQYF,TGCGCCAGCAGCTTGGGGCAGGGGGCGATCTCCTACGAGCAGTACTTC
TRBV24-1,TRBD2,TRBJ2-3,.,CATSDLLAGGEDTQYF,TGTGCCACCAGTGATTTGTTAGCGGGGGGGGAAGATACGCAGTATTTT
TRBV9,.,TRBJ1-3,.,CASSVALRDYGNTIYF,TGTGCCAGCAGCGTAGCTCTCAGGGATTATGGAAACACCATATATTTT
TRBV6-5,TRBD1,TRBJ2-7,.,CASSYSRDRDYEQYF,TGTGCCAGCAGTTACAGCCGGGACAGGGACTACGAGCAGTACTTC
TRBV27,TRBD2,TRBJ2-5,.,CASRSLGTRRETQYF,TGTGCCAGCCGTTCCCTGGGGACTAGAAGAGAGACCCAGTACTTC
TRBV20-1,.,TRBJ1-2,.,CSASITGHGYTF,TGCAGTGCTAGTATCACAGGGCATGGCTACACCTTC
TRBV7-6,.,TRBJ2-2,.,CASSLASGLSTGELFF,TGTGCCAGCAGCTTAGCTTCAGGGTTGTCAACCGGGGAGCTGTTTTTT
TRBV10-3,TRBD1,TRBJ1-5,.,CAISTGGNQPQHF,TGTGCCATCAGTACAGGGGGTAATCAGCCCCAGCATTTT
TRBV28,.,TRBJ1-2,.,CASSLLGREYGYTF,TGTGCCAGCAGTTTATTGGGACGGGAGTATGGCTACACCTTC
TRBV6-1,.,TRBJ1-2,.,CASRERAGNANYGYTF,TGTGCCAGCAGGGAAAGGGCCGGGAACGCTAACTATGGCTACACCTTC
TRBV4-2,.,TRBJ2-2,.,CASSHGPSQNTGELFF,TGTGCCAGCAGCCATGGTCCATCACAGAACACCGGGGAGCTGTTTTTT
TRBV5-1,TRBD2,TRBJ2-5,.,CASSSEGLAGGQDQETQYF,TGCGCCAGCAGCTCGGAGGGACTAGCGGGGGGGCAAGACCAAGAGACCCAGTACTTC
TRBV9,.,TRBJ2-3,.,CASSVDLSLAGGTQYF,TGTGCCAGCAGCGTAGATTTATCTCTCGCCGGTGGTACGCAGTATTTT
TRBV7-9,TRBD1,TRBJ1-2,.,CASSSEGASGYTF,TGTGCCAGCAGCTCGGAGGGGGCCTCTGGCTACACCTTC
TRBV3-1/TRBV3-2,TRBD1,TRBJ2-5,.,CASSQALRTGEETQYF,TGTGCCAGCAGCCAAGCCCTACGGACAGGGGAAGAGACCCAGTACTTC
TRBV11-3,.,TRBJ2-1,.,CASSLGIGVAENYNEQFF,TGTGCCAGCAGCTTAGGAATCGGGGTAGCGGAAAACTACAATGAGCAGTTCTTC
TRBV7-3,.,TRBJ1-2,.,CASSSETTGTLNGYTF,TGTGCCAGCAGCTCTGAAACTACCGGGACACTGAACGGCTACACCTTC
TRBV5-1,.,TRBJ2-7,.,CASSVSTGDSYEQYF,TGCGCCAGCAGCGTCTCCACCGGGGACTCCTACGAGCAGTACTTC
TRBV12-3/TRBV12-4,.,TRBJ1-1,.,CASRATIYTEAFF,TGTGCCAGCAGGGCAACGATATACACTGAAGCTTTCTTT
TRBV19,TRBD1,TRBJ1-5,.,CASKRDRGNQPQHF,TGTGCCAGCAAGAGAGACAGGGGTAATCAGCCCCAGCATTTT
TRBV5-8,TRBD2,TRBJ2-3,.,CASRISGGHTDTQYF,TGTGCCAGCAGAATCAGCGGGGGACACACAGATACGCAGTATTTT
TRBV5-1,TRBD1,TRBJ1-4,few,CASRTGGEKLFF,TGCGCCAGCCGGACAGGCGGCGAAAAACTGTTTTTT
TRBV4-2,TRBD2,TRBJ2-2,.,CASSQTGGPSTGELFF,TGTGCCAGCAGCCAAACGGGGGGGCCGTCAACCGGGGAGCTGTTTTTT
TRBV6-6,.,TRBJ1-5,.,CASTARINQPQHF,TGTGCCAGCACCGCCAGGATCAATCAGCCCCAGCATTTT
TRBV12-3/TRBV12-4,.,TRBJ2-5,.,CASKGRGETQYF,TGTGCCAGTAAGGGGCGGGGAGAGACCCAGTACTTC
TRBV9,TRBD1,TRBJ1-1,.,CASSVVGTGSFGTEAFF,TGTGCCAGCAGCGTAGTCGGGACAGGATCTTTTGGCACTGAAGCTTTCTTT
TRBV9,TRBD1,TRBJ1-2,.,CASSPRQGGSLGYTF,TGTGCCAGCAGCCCTAGACAGGGAGGATCTCTTGGCTACACCTTC
TRBV6-5,TRBD1,TRBJ1-1,.,CASSYNRDRNTEAFF,TGTGCCAGCAGTTACAACCGGGACAGGAACACTGAAGCTTTCTTT